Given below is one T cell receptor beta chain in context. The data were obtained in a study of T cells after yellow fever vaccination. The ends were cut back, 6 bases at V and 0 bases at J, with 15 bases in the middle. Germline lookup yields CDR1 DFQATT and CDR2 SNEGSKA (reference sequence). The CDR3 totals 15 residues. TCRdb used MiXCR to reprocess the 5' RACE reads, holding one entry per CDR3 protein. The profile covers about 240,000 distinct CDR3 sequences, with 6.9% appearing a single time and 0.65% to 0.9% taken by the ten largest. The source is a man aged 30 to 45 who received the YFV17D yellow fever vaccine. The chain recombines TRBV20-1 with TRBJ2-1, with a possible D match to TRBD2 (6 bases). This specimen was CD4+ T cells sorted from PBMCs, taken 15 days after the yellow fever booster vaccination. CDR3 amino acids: CSARSGPSSYNEQFF. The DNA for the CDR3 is TGCAGTGCACGGAGCGGGCCAAGCTCCTACAATGAGCAGTTCTTC.